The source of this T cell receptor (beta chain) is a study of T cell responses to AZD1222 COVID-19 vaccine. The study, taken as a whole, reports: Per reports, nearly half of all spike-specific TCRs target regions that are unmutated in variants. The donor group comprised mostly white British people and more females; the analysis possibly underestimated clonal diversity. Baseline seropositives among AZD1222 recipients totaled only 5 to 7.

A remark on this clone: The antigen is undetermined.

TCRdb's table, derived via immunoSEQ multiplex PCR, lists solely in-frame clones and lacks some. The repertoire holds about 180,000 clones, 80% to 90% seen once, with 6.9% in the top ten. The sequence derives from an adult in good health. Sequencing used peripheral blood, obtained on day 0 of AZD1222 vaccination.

CDR3 nucleotide sequence: TGTGCCAGCAGCTTAGGGGACAGGGGCACTGAAGCTTTCTTT. This codes for CASSLGDRGTEAFF. This sequence joins TRBV11-1 and TRBJ1-1; 10 bases fit TRBD1. The junction had 0 bases not matched to a gene; V was cut back by 1 base and J by 4 bases. Germline values: CDR1 SGHAT, CDR2 FQDESV (reference sequence). The CDR3 is 14 residues long.